This T cell receptor (beta chain) originates from a study of blood T cell repertoires in COVID-19. Background on the study: Sites in the United States, Italy and Spain provided acute and convalescent COVID-19 samples. The cDNA or gDNA used as material had been derived from T cells, B-cell-depleted T cells, or PBMCs.

The protocol was immunoSEQ multiplex PCR, while the TCRdb copy is restricted to in-frame clones and leaves out a portion. The table has about 140,000 clones, around 82% seen once; the top ten hold 3.5% to 4.5%. The V gene end was trimmed by 3 bases and the J gene end by 2 bases; junction bases not matched to a gene: 14. The CDR3 totals 18 residues. Germline CDR1 and CDR2: MNHEY and SMNVEV (reference sequence). The TCR sequence derives from a woman aged 55-75 years with acute or convalescent COVID-19. The sequenced sample was peripheral blood. The chain combines TRBV27 with TRBJ2-7; 9 positions agree with TRBD1. The CDR3 nucleotides read TGTGCCAGCAGTTTCTGGGGTTGGGGACAGGGCACCACCTACGAGCAGTACTTC. It encodes CASSFWGWGQGTTYEQYF.